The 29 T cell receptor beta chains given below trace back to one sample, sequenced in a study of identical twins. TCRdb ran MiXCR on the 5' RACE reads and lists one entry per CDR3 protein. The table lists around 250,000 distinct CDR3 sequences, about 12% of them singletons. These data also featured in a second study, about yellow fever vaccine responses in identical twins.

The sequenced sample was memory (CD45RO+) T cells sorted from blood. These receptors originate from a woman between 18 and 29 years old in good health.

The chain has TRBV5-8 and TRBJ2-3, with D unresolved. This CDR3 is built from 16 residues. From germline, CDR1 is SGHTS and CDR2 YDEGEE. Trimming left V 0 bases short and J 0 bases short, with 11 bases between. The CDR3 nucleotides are TGTGCCAGCAGCTTGGGACGGATGACTAGCACAGATACGCAGTATTTT. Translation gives CASSLGRMTSTDTQYF.

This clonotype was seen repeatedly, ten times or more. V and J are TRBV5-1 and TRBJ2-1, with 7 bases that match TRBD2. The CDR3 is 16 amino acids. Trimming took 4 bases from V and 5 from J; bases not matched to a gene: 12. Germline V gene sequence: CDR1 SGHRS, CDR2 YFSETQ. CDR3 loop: CASSRLAHQVDNEQFF. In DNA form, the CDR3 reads TGCGCCAGCAGCCGACTAGCCCATCAGGTTGACAATGAGCAGTTCTTC.

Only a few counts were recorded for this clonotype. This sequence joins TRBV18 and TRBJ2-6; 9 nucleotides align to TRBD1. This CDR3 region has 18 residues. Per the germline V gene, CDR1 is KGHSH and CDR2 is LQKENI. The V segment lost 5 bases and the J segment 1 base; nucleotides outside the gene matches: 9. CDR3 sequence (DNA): TGTGCCAGCTCATCGTACCGGGACAGGGAATCTGGGGCCAACGTCCTGACTTTC. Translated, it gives CASSSYRDRESGANVLTF.

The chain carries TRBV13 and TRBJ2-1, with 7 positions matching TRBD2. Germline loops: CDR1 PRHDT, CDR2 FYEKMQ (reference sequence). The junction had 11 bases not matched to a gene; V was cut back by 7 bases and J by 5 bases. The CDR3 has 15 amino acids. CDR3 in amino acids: CASNPGTTNNNEQFF. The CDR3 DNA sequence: TGTGCCAGCAACCCCGGGACTACAAATAACAATGAGCAGTTCTTC.

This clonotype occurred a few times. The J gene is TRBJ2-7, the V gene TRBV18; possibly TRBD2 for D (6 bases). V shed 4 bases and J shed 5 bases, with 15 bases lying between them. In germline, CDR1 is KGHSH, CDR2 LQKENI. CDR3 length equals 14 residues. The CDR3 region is CASSQGGRRDEQYF. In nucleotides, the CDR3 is TGTGCCAGCTCACAGGGAGGCCGCCGCGACGAGCAGTACTTC.

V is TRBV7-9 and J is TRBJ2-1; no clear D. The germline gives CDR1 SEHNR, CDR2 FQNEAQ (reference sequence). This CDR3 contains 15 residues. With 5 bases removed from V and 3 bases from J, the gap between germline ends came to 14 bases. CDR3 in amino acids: CASSKTASSYNEQFF. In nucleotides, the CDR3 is TGTGCCAGCAGCAAGACCGCCTCAAGCTACAATGAGCAGTTCTTC. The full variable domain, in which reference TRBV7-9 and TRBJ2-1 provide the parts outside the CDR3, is DTGVSQNPRHKITKRGQNVTFRCDPISEHNRLYWYRQTLGQGPEFLTYFQNEAQLEKSRLLSDRFSAERPKGSFSTLEIQRTEQGDSAMYLCASSKTASSYNEQFFGPGTRLTVL.

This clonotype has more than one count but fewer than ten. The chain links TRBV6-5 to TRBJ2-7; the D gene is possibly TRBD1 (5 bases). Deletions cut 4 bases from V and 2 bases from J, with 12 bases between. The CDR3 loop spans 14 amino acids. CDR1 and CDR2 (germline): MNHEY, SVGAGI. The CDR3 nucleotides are TGTGCCAGCAGTTTCTCGGACACAGCCTACGAGCAGTACTTC. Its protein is CASSFSDTAYEQYF.

CDR3 in DNA: TGCGCCAGCAGCTCCCAAACTCAGGGGAACACTGAAGCTTTCTTT. Protein product: CASSSQTQGNTEAFF. J is TRBJ1-1 and V is TRBV5-1; maybe TRBD1 (5 bases). V was trimmed by 3 bases and J by 1 base, leaving 13 bases between them. The germline CDR1 and CDR2 sequences are SGHRS and YFSETQ. This CDR3 has 15 amino acids.

CDR3 residues: CATSRSLISNTGELFF. The DNA for the CDR3 is TGTGCCACCAGCAGATCATTGATCTCCAACACCGGGGAGCTGTTTTTT. The chain links TRBV15 to TRBJ2-2; D unresolved. The CDR3 consists of 16 residues. The V end was cut by 2 bases, the J end by 2 bases, with 12 bases between. Germline CDR1 and CDR2: LNHNV and YYDKDF (reference sequence).

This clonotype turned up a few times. The CDR3 nucleotides are TGCGCCAGCAGCCTGGGACAGGGAGTCCACTACGAGCAGTACTTC. Amino acid sequence: CASSLGQGVHYEQYF. V and J are TRBV5-1 and TRBJ2-7, with TRBD1 matching 9 bases. This CDR3 region has 15 residues. The J segment lost 3 bases and the V segment lost 4 bases, leaving 8 bases of the junction unmatched. Germline V gene data show CDR1 as SGHRS and CDR2 as YFSETQ.

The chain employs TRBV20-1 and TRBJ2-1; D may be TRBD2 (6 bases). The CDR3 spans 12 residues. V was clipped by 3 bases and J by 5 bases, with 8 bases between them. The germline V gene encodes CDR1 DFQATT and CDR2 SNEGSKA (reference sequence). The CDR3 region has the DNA TGCAGTGCTAGGGCGGGGCACAATGAGCAGTTCTTC. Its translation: CSARAGHNEQFF.

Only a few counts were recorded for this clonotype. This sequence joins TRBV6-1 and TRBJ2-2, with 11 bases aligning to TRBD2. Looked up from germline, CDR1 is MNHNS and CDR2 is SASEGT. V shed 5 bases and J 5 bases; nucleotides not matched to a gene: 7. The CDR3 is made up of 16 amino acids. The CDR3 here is CASSKTSGGRTGELFF. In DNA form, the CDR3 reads TGTGCCAGCAGTAAAACTAGCGGGGGCAGAACCGGGGAGCTGTTTTTT.

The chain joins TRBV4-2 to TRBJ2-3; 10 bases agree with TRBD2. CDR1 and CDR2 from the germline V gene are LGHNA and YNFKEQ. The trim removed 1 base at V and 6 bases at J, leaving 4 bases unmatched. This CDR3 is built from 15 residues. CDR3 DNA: TGTGCCAGCAGCCAAGCTAGCGGGGGAAGGGATACGCAGTATTTT. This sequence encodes CASSQASGGRDTQYF.

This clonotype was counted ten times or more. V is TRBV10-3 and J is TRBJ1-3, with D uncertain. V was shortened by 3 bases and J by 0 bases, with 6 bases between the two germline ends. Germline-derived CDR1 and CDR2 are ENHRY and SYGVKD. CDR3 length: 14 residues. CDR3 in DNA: TGTGCCATCAGTGACGGATCCTCTGGAAACACCATATATTTT. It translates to CAISDGSSGNTIYF.

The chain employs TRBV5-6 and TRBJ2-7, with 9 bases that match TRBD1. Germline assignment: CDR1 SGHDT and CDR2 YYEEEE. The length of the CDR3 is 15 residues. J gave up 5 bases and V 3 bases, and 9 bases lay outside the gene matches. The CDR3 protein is CASSSAGTGIHEQYF. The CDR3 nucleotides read TGTGCCAGCAGCTCTGCAGGGACAGGGATACACGAGCAGTACTTC.

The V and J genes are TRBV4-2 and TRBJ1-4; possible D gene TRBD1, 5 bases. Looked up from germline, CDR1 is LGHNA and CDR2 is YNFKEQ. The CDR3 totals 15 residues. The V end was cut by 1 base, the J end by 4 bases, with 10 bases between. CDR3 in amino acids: CASSQARGNNEKLFF. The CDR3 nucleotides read TGTGCCAGCAGCCAAGCTAGGGGCAATAATGAAAAACTGTTTTTT.

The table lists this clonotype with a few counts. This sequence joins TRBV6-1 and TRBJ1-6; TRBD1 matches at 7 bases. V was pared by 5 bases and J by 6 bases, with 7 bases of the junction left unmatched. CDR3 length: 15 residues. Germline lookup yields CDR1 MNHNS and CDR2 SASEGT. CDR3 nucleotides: TGTGCCAGCAGTCCCAGGGGGGGTGGTAATTCACCCCTCCACTTT. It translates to CASSPRGGGNSPLHF.

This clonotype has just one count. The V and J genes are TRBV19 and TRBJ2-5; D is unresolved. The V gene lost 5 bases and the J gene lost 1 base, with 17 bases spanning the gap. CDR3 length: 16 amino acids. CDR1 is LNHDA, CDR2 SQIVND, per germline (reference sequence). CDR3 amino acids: CASSSTPWGFQETQYF. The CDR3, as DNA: TGTGCCAGTAGTTCTACACCATGGGGATTCCAAGAGACCCAGTACTTC.

CDR3 loop: CASSYDRVVNEQYF. The CDR3 coding sequence is TGTGCCAGCAGTTATGACAGGGTGGTTAACGAGCAGTACTTC. This chain links TRBV6-5 with TRBJ2-7, with 7 bases fitting TRBD1. Germline V gives CDR1 MNHEY, CDR2 SVGAGI. This CDR3 spans 14 amino acids. With V trimmed by 3 bases and J by 5 bases, 7 bases remained unmatched.

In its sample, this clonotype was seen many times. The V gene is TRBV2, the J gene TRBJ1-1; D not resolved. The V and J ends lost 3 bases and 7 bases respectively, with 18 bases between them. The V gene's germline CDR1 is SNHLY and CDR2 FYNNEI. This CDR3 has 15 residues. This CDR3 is CASSDGQLSPSEAFF. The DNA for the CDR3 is TGTGCCAGCAGTGATGGCCAGTTGAGCCCCAGTGAAGCTTTCTTT.

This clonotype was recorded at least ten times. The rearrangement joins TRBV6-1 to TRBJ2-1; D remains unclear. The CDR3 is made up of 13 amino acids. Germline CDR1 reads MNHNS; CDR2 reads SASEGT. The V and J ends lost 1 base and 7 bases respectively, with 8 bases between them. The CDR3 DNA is TGTGCCAGCAGTGAAGGAGCTAAGAATGAGCAGTTCTTC. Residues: CASSEGAKNEQFF.

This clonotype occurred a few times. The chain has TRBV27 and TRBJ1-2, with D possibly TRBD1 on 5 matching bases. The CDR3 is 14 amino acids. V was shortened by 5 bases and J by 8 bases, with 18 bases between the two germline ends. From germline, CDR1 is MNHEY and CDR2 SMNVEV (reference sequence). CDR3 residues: CASSSLGGVEGYTF. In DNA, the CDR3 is TGTGCCAGCAGTAGCTTAGGAGGGGTGGAGGGCTACACCTTC.

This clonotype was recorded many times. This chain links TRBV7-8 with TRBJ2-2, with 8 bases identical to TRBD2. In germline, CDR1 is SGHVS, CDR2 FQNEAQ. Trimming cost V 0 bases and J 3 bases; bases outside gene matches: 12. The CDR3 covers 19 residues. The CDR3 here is CASSLAVVAGNRDTGELFF. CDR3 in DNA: TGTGCCAGCAGCTTAGCGGTGGTAGCGGGAAATAGGGACACCGGGGAGCTGTTTTTT. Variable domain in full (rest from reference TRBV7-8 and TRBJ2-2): GAGVSQSPRYKVAKRGQDVALRCDPISGHVSLFWYQQALGQGPEFLTYFQNEAQLDKSGLPSDRFFAERPEGSVSTLKIQRTQQEDSAVYLCASSLAVVAGNRDTGELFFGEGSRLTVL.

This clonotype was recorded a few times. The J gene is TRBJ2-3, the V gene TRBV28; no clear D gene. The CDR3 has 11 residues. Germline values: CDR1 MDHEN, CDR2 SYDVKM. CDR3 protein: CGYARGDTQYF. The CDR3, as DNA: TGTGGCTATGCGAGAGGAGATACGCAGTATTTT.

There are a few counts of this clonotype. CDR3 in amino acids: CASSVRAGGLKNEQFF. CDR3 nucleotides: TGTGCCAGCAGCGTGAGAGCGGGGGGGCTGAAAAATGAGCAGTTCTTC. The rearrangement uses TRBV9 and TRBJ2-1; 10 positions match TRBD2. Germline CDR1 reads SGDLS; CDR2 reads YYNGEE. The CDR3 runs 16 residues. J lost 7 bases, V lost 2 bases, and 9 bases had no gene match.

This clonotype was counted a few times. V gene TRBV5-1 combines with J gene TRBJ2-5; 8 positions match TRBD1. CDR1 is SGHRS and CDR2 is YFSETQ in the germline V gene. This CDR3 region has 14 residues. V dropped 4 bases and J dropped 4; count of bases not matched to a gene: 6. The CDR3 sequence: CASSHSDRGETQYF. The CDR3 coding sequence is TGCGCCAGCAGCCATTCTGACAGGGGAGAGACCCAGTACTTC.

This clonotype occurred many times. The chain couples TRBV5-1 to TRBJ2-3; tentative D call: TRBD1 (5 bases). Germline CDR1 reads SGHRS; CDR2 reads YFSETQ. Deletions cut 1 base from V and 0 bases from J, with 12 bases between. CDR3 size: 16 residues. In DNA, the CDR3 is TGCGCCAGCAGCTTGACAGGTTTTACTAGCACAGATACGCAGTATTTT. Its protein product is CASSLTGFTSTDTQYF.

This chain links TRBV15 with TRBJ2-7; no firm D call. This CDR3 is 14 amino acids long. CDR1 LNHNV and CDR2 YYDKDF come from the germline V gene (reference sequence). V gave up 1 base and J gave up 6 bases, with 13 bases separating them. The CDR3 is CATSRVVDLGEQYF. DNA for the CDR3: TGTGCCACCAGCAGAGTTGTGGACCTGGGCGAGCAGTACTTC. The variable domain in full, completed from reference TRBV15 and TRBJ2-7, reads DAMVIQNPRYQVTQFGKPVTLSCSQTLNHNVMYWYQQKSSQAPKLLFHYYDKDFNNEADTPDNFQSRRPNTSFCFLDIRSPGLGDTAMYLCATSRVVDLGEQYFGPGTRLTVT.

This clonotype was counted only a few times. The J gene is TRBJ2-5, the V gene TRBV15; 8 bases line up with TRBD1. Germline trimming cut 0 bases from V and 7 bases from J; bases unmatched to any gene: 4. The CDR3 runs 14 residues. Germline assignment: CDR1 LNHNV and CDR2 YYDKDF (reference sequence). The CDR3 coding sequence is TGTGCCACCAGCAGAGACAGGGGGCGAGTGACCCAGTACTTC. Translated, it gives CATSRDRGRVTQYF.